Below, 21 T cell receptor beta chains from the same sample are listed, as sequenced in a study of blood T cell repertoires in COVID-19. Method: immunoSEQ multiplex PCR; TCRdb's copy keeps in-frame clones and lacks some. The table records 250,000 to 350,000 clones, about 89% of them present only once. Sequenced sample: peripheral blood. The source of these receptors is a woman aged 55-75 years with acute or convalescent COVID-19.

This clone has just one count. The V gene is TRBV3-1 (or the pseudogene TRBV3-2), the J gene TRBJ2-3, with D possibly matching TRBD1 (5 bases). The CDR3 spans 17 residues. Trimming pared 3 bases from V and 5 bases from J, leaving 21 bases between. Germline V CDR1 and CDR2: LGHDT, YNNKEL (reference sequence). CDR3 sequence reads: CASSHPLGQVNIDTQYF. CDR3 nucleotides: TGTGCCAGCAGCCACCCTTTGGGGCAAGTTAATATAGATACGCAGTATTTT.

The chain joins TRBV19 to TRBJ2-1; TRBD2 matches at 8 bases. V was pared by 4 bases and J by 4 bases, with 9 bases of the junction left unmatched. Germline values: CDR1 LNHDA, CDR2 SQIVND (reference sequence). The length of the CDR3 is 16 residues. The CDR3 region is CASSRAPSGGYNEQFF. The CDR3 region has the DNA TGTGCCAGTAGTAGAGCCCCAAGCGGGGGTTACAATGAGCAGTTCTTC.

This clone was recorded once. The chain is built from TRBV13 and TRBJ2-7; possible D gene TRBD2, 6 bases. Trimming shortened V by 5 bases and J by 5 bases, and 19 bases separated the two germline ends. The CDR3 is 15 residues long. Germline V gene data show CDR1 as PRHDT and CDR2 as FYEKMQ (reference sequence). The CDR3, as DNA: TGTGCCAGCAGCCCCTCGGGACTGCGCCCCGACGAGCAGTACTTC. Its protein is CASSPSGLRPDEQYF.

This chain joins TRBV19 and TRBJ1-4; 9 nucleotides align to TRBD1. CDR3 length: 17 residues. CDR1 is LNHDA and CDR2 is SQIVND in the germline V gene (reference sequence). V gave up 5 bases and J gave up 4 bases; unmatched junction bases: 11. The CDR3 bases are TGTGCCAGTAGTTCGGGACAGGGTGTTCCGGGTAATGAAAAACTGTTTTTT. This encodes CASSSGQGVPGNEKLFF.

The chain is built from TRBV10-3 and TRBJ2-7; the D gene is possibly TRBD2 (6 bases). The CDR3 is 14 residues long. Germline V lookup: CDR1 ENHRY, CDR2 SYGVKD. V lost 3 bases, J lost 5 bases, and 14 bases lay in between. CDR3 in amino acids: CAISDARGGDEQYF. CDR3 DNA sequence: TGTGCCATCAGTGACGCCCGGGGAGGCGACGAGCAGTACTTC.

In this sample, this clone turned up a few times. This chain joins TRBV27 and TRBJ2-7; perhaps TRBD2 as D (6 bases). V gave up 8 bases and J gave up 3 bases, with 11 bases separating them. This CDR3 spans 12 amino acids. Germline V gene lookup returns CDR1 MNHEY and CDR2 SMNVEV (reference sequence). The CDR3 sequence: CASWRGGYEQYF. The CDR3, as DNA: TGTGCCAGCTGGAGGGGAGGCTACGAGCAGTACTTC.

The V call is TRBV21-1, the J call TRBJ2-1; the D call in the table, TRBD1, was not verified against the DNA. TRBV21-1 is recorded as a pseudogene. There are 17 residues in the CDR3. CDR3 sequence (DNA): TGTGCCAGCAGCAAAGGAACAGTCTCGAGCTCCTACAATGAGCAGTTCTTC. This translates into CASSKGTVSSSYNEQFF.

This clone came up a few times. The V call is TRBV6-2 or TRBV6-3, the J call TRBJ2-7, with 7 bases matching TRBD1. This CDR3 is built from 15 residues. Per the germline V gene, CDR1 is MNHEY and CDR2 is SVGEGT. With V trimmed by 0 bases and J by 3 bases, 5 bases remained unmatched. CDR3 sequence reads: CASSYSRTGVYEQYF. DNA for the CDR3: TGTGCCAGCAGTTACTCTAGAACAGGGGTCTACGAGCAGTACTTC.

The chain's CDR3 is CASKERNYNSPLHF. The CDR3 coding sequence is TGTGCCAGCAAGGAGCGGAATTATAATTCACCCCTCCACTTT. The chain has TRBV5-6 and TRBJ1-6; no reliable D call. Deletions cut 6 bases from V and 4 bases from J, with 11 bases between. Germline V gene sequence: CDR1 SGHDT, CDR2 YYEEEE. The CDR3 extends over 14 amino acids.

The J gene is TRBJ1-5, the V gene TRBV4-2; TRBD1 matches 7 bases. The germline CDR1 and CDR2 sequences are LGHNA and YNFKEQ. The CDR3 is 15 amino acids. Trimming took 3 bases from V and 3 from J; bases not matched to a gene: 5. The CDR3 nucleotides are TGTGCCAGCAGCCAGTACGGGACAGACAATCAGCCCCAGCATTTT. This encodes CASSQYGTDNQPQHF.

There are a few counts of this clone. This chain joins TRBV5-6 and TRBJ2-7; the match to TRBD1 covers 7 bases. The CDR3 contains 16 residues. CDR1 SGHDT and CDR2 YYEEEE come from the germline V gene. V lost 4 bases, J lost 3 bases, and 13 bases stayed unmatched. CDR3 sequence reads: CASSPRAWGQIYEQYF. CDR3 in DNA: TGTGCCAGCAGCCCGCGGGCGTGGGGACAGATCTACGAGCAGTACTTC.

V is TRBV9 and J is TRBJ1-4, with 7 positions matching TRBD1. V lost 4 bases to trimming and J lost 1 base; unmatched junction nucleotides: 7. There are 16 residues in the CDR3. Germline-derived CDR1 and CDR2 are SGDLS and YYNGEE. In DNA, the CDR3 is TGTGCCAGCAGCTCTCGGGACAGTAGAACTAATGAAAAACTGTTTTTT. Protein product: CASSSRDSRTNEKLFF.

The V gene is TRBV3-1 (or the pseudogene TRBV3-2), the J gene TRBJ1-5, with TRBD1 as a possible D gene (5 bases). The CDR3 totals 18 residues. V lost 1 base to trimming and J lost 2 bases, with 18 bases between them. Per germline, CDR1 LGHDT and CDR2 YNNKEL (reference sequence). The CDR3 DNA follows: TGTGCCAGCAGCCAAGCGAGTCCGCAGGGAGGTGGCAATCAGCCCCAGCATTTT. Translating gives CASSQASPQGGGNQPQHF.

The genes are TRBV6-5 and TRBJ2-7; D not certain. The germline gives CDR1 MNHEY, CDR2 SVGAGI. CDR3 length equals 12 residues. V was clipped by 4 bases and J by 5 bases, with 9 bases between them. The CDR3 coding sequence is TGTGCCAGCAGTTCGCAGGTCAACGAGCAGTACTTC. Translated: CASSSQVNEQYF.

The rearrangement links TRBV3-1 (or the pseudogene TRBV3-2) to TRBJ1-1; D unclear. V was cut by 5 bases and J by 5 bases, with 15 bases left in between. This CDR3 is 14 amino acids long. Germline lookup yields CDR1 LGHDT and CDR2 YNNKEL (reference sequence). Here the CDR3 reads CASSYDTVRTEAFF. CDR3 coding DNA: TGTGCCAGCAGCTATGATACTGTGAGGACTGAAGCTTTCTTT.

The table lists this clone with many counts. J is TRBJ2-5 and V is TRBV11-2; 9 nucleotides align to TRBD2. Trimming cost V 5 bases and J 2 bases; bases outside gene matches: 6. This CDR3 is 15 amino acids long. Germline values: CDR1 SGHAT, CDR2 FQNNGV. The CDR3 coding sequence is TGTGCCAGCAGCAAAGCGGGAGGACTACAAGAGACCCAGTACTTC. Translated, it gives CASSKAGGLQETQYF.

The chain carries TRBV28 and TRBJ2-1, with 13 nucleotides matching TRBD2. After removal of 6 bases from V and 9 bases from J, the junction contained 8 bases not matched to a gene. The length of the CDR3 is 15 residues. CDR1 is MDHEN, CDR2 SYDVKM, per germline. CDR3 residues: CASSMTSGRWGEQFF. In DNA form, the CDR3 reads TGTGCCAGCAGCATGACTAGCGGGAGGTGGGGTGAGCAGTTCTTC.

This clone was seen once. This chain joins TRBV6-6 and TRBJ2-7; 10 bases are a match to TRBD1. The CDR3 is 15 residues long. Per the germline V gene, CDR1 is MNHNY and CDR2 is SVGAGI (reference sequence). The V gene end was trimmed by 6 bases and the J gene end by 0 bases; junction bases not matched to a gene: 5. CDR3 DNA: TGTGCCAGCAGAAAGACAGGGGGCTCCTCCTACGAGCAGTACTTC. Protein product: CASRKTGGSSYEQYF.

The chain links TRBV5-1 to TRBJ2-7; 9 bases align to TRBD1. The germline V gene encodes CDR1 SGHRS and CDR2 YFSETQ. This CDR3 has 14 residues. The V and J ends lost 2 bases and 6 bases, in that order; junction bases with no gene match: 6. The CDR3 DNA reads as TGCGCCAGCAGCTTTGGGACAGGGATACTCGAGCAGTACTTC. The encoded protein is CASSFGTGILEQYF.

The chain links TRBV28 to TRBJ2-2; D call uncertain. With 3 bases removed from V and 1 base from J, the gap between germline ends came to 3 bases. Germline V lookup: CDR1 MDHEN, CDR2 SYDVKM. This CDR3 spans 13 amino acids. CDR3 residues: CASSFRNTGELFF. For the CDR3, the DNA is TGTGCCAGCAGTTTCCGGAACACCGGGGAGCTGTTTTTT.

The table lists this clone with a few counts. V is TRBV4-1 and J is TRBJ1-2; D not resolved. Germline V CDR1 and CDR2: MGHRA, YSYEKL. The CDR3 length is 17 residues. V gave up 2 bases and J gave up 0 bases, with 16 bases separating them. The CDR3 sequence: CASSQRDREITNYGYTF. CDR3 in DNA: TGCGCCAGCAGCCAACGAGACCGGGAAATCACTAACTATGGCTACACCTTC.